The rows below give T cell receptor beta chains drawn from one sample of a study of blood T cell repertoires in COVID-19. TCRdb's copy holds only in-frame clones and misses some; the assay was immunoSEQ multiplex PCR. The sample includes hundreds of thousands of clones, approximately 86% of them seen just once. The sequencing sample was made of peripheral blood. The receptor source for this set is a woman in her forties or fifties who had recovered from COVID-19. The conserved cysteine and the conserved F or W are not part of the CDR3 here. Fields, in order: D gene, J gene, V gene, CDR3 protein. D genes are given only for firm matches.

-,TRBJ1-1,TRBV28,ASSLFPSIRAYGNTEAF
-,TRBJ1-1,TRBV6-5,ASRAGTLNTEAF
TRBD1,TRBJ2-7,TRBV6-5,ASSYFRQGEQY
TRBD2,TRBJ2-2,TRBV5-1,ASSFKLAGPQGRSGELF
TRBD1,TRBJ1-1,TRBV19,ASSYRTGPTEAF
-,TRBJ2-7,TRBV5-1,ASSSPTESYEQY
TRBD2,TRBJ2-5,TRBV7-3,ASSLSGSGEQETQY
-,TRBJ2-5,TRBV28,ASCLGPGRETQY
TRBD1,TRBJ1-2,TRBV7-8,ASRGGTGGVYGYT
-,TRBJ2-5,TRBV6-1,ASISLGETQY
-,TRBJ2-1,TRBV5-1,ASSLRRKGDEQF
TRBD2,TRBJ2-3,TRBV9,ASSVGISGGRFTDTQY
TRBD2,TRBJ2-5,TRBV29-1,SVEDPLEGGSGGARTQY
-,TRBJ2-7,TRBV11-2,ASSLDPGTPYEQY
TRBD1,TRBJ1-3,TRBV2,ASNPGQGIGNTIY
TRBD2,TRBJ2-1,TRBV7-3,ASSLGPSGYNEQF
-,TRBJ1-4,TRBV19,ASSGVHNHEKLF
-,TRBJ1-1,TRBV9,ASSVDPDTEAF
-,TRBJ1-1,TRBV7-9,ASSFQGGDTEAF
TRBD2,TRBJ2-7,TRBV27,ASSLWGGRADEQY
-,TRBJ2-6,TRBV5-1,ASSLDTPQLWANVLT
-,TRBJ1-4,TRBV10-3,AISESGNEKLF
-,TRBJ1-4,TRBV19,ASRRPITSGTPNEKLF
TRBD1,TRBJ1-2,TRBV7-9,ASSPTGGGLWYYGYT
-,TRBJ1-3,TRBV5-1,ASSLGEFGNTIY
-,TRBJ1-2,TRBV29-1,SVDPSTDGYT
-,TRBJ1-2,TRBV18,ASSPTSGDHGYT
-,TRBJ2-2,TRBV4-1,ASSLRGTGELF
-,TRBJ1-1,TRBV7-6,ASSSLSRTMNTEAF
-,TRBJ1-3,TRBV18,ASSPPRGSRAGPNGNTIY
TRBD1,TRBJ2-7,TRBV6-6,ASNQDRAYEQY
TRBD1,TRBJ1-5,TRBV5-1,ASSPETGGGQPQH
-,TRBJ1-4,TRBV5-1,ASRQGYSEKLF
-,TRBJ2-7,TRBV7-2,ASSLEGVAYEQY
TRBD1,TRBJ1-3,TRBV3-1/TRBV3-2,ASSQDWSGTAGNTIY
-,TRBJ1-1,TRBV7-9,ASSLEQGSEAF
-,TRBJ2-5,TRBV7-2,ASSLVASAQETQY
-,TRBJ1-2,TRBV29-1,SAIALDTAGYT
TRBD1,TRBJ1-1,TRBV29-1,SVRQGAAEAF
TRBD1,TRBJ2-7,TRBV25-1,ASDTGGYEQY